The 11 T cell receptor beta chains below were found in one sample sequenced in a study of T cell responses to AZD1222 COVID-19 vaccine. Assay used: immunoSEQ multiplex PCR; TCRdb lists only in-frame clones, some missing. There are around 150,000 clones in the sample; 75% to 90% occur only once, and approximately 4% lies in the top ten. Sequencing used peripheral blood, obtained on day 0 of AZD1222 vaccination. The origin of the receptors is an adult in good health.

CDR3 nucleotide sequence: TGTGCCAGCAGCCAGGGACAGACGAACACTGAAGCTTTCTTT. This codes for CASSQGQTNTEAFF. The gene calls are TRBV7-9 and TRBJ1-1, with 7 bases matching TRBD1. Germline CDR1 SEHNR, CDR2 FQNEAQ (reference sequence). This CDR3 contains 14 residues. V shed 5 bases and J 1 base; nucleotides not matched to a gene: 4.

The CDR3 nucleotides are TGTGCCAGCGGCGGAGGGGTGAGGCATGACTATGGCTACACCTTC. Amino acid sequence: CASGGGVRHDYGYTF. This sequence joins TRBV9 and TRBJ1-2, with a weak D call TRBD1 (5 bases). The ends were cut back, 7 bases at V and 3 bases at J, with 19 bases in the middle. This CDR3 is 15 amino acids long. CDR1 and CDR2 (germline): SGDLS, YYNGEE. The variable domain in full, completed from reference TRBV9 and TRBJ1-2, reads DSGVTQTPKHLITATGQRVTLRCSPRSGDLSVYWYQQSLDQGLQFLIQYYNGEERAKGNILERFSAQQFPDLHSELNLSSLELGDSALYFCASGGGVRHDYGYTFGSGTRLTVV.

The rearrangement joins TRBV27 to TRBJ1-2; 8 nucleotides line up with TRBD1. CDR3 length: 13 amino acids. The V and J ends lost 5 bases and 8 bases, in that order; junction bases with no gene match: 7. Germline V lookup: CDR1 MNHEY, CDR2 SMNVEV (reference sequence). CDR3 amino acids: CASSRGTGGGYTF. The CDR3 coding sequence is TGTGCCAGCAGTCGGGGGACAGGTGGGGGCTACACCTTC.

The V and J genes are TRBV27 and TRBJ1-2; maybe TRBD1 (6 bases). Germline CDR1 and CDR2: MNHEY and SMNVEV (reference sequence). This CDR3 has 15 residues. V lost 3 bases and J lost 4, with 15 bases in between. CDR3 nucleotide sequence: TGTGCCAGCAGTTTGACGGGACAAATACTCTATGGCTACACCTTC. This codes for CASSLTGQILYGYTF.

The DNA of the CDR3 is TGCAGCGTGCAAGCTGGGGAGACCCAGTACTTC. Protein product: CSVQAGETQYF. The chain combines TRBV29-1 with TRBJ2-5, with D unresolved. V lost 6 bases and J lost 5, with 10 bases in between. Looked up from germline, CDR1 is SQVTM and CDR2 is ANQGSEA. The CDR3 has 11 residues.

The chain recombines TRBV19 with TRBJ1-2; 8 nucleotides match TRBD1. Trimming took 7 bases from V and 7 from J; bases not matched to a gene: 17. The CDR3 has 16 amino acids. Germline CDR1 LNHDA, CDR2 SQIVND (reference sequence). This CDR3 reads CASTSHPGQGSGGYTF. CDR3 nucleotides: TGTGCCAGTACCTCCCACCCCGGACAGGGTTCGGGTGGCTACACCTTC.

The V gene is TRBV19, the J gene TRBJ1-1; D call uncertain. The CDR3 length is 14 residues. Germline V gene sequence: CDR1 LNHDA, CDR2 SQIVND (reference sequence). The ends were cut back, 7 bases at V and 5 bases at J, with 17 bases in the middle. The CDR3 DNA reads as TGTGCCAGTAACTCAGTTGAAGTTAAAACTGAAGCTTTCTTT. It codes for CASNSVEVKTEAFF.

The CDR3 is CAISEDTRNTGELFF. In DNA, the CDR3 is TGTGCCATCAGTGAGGACACCCGGAACACCGGGGAGCTGTTTTTT. The chain combines TRBV10-3 with TRBJ2-2; no definite D call. Germline-derived CDR1 and CDR2 are ENHRY and SYGVKD. The ends were cut back, 2 bases at V and 1 base at J, with 8 bases in the middle. The CDR3 consists of 15 residues.

The chain couples TRBV27 to TRBJ2-2; D may be TRBD1 (5 bases). Trimming took 6 bases from V and 1 from J, leaving 15 bases between them. The CDR3 consists of 16 residues. Germline V gives CDR1 MNHEY, CDR2 SMNVEV (reference sequence). In DNA, the CDR3 is TGTGCCAGCAGGAGAAGGGGCGCCCAGAACACCGGGGAGCTGTTTTTT. Amino acids: CASRRRGAQNTGELFF.

The rearrangement links TRBV6-5 to TRBJ1-2; TRBD1 agrees at 9 bases. The V segment lost 7 bases and the J segment 8 bases; nucleotides outside the gene matches: 11. The CDR3 covers 14 residues. CDR1 and CDR2 from the germline V gene are MNHEY and SVGAGI. CDR3: CASNAGNRGLGYTF. CDR3 coding DNA: TGTGCCAGCAATGCGGGAAACAGGGGGCTCGGCTACACCTTC.

V and J are TRBV5-5 and TRBJ1-1; D may be TRBD1 (6 bases). Germline V gives CDR1 SGHKS, CDR2 YYEKEE (reference sequence). The CDR3 runs 15 residues. V shed 5 bases and J shed 3 bases, with 17 bases lying between them. The DNA of the CDR3 is TGTGCCAGCAGTTGGGGGCAGGGACCCCACACTGAAGCTTTCTTT. Translated, it gives CASSWGQGPHTEAFF.